This TCR beta chain was recovered during a study of persistence of HIV-infected CD4 T cells (dated by TCRdb to 2020 to 2022). General notes on the study: The median time the participants had spent on suppressive ART was more than 7 years. Peripheral blood samples of up to about 180 mL were obtained at multiple time points, with the exception of two participants, for whom leukapheresis was performed at a single time point. CMV- and HIV-1 Gag-responding CD4+ T cells were isolated from ART-treated individuals so that antigen-driven clonal expansion of HIV-1-infected cells could be examined. TCRbeta sequencing assessed the clonality of all cells in each sorted population, while proviral sequencing assessed the clonality of infected cells. Cross-participant TCR cluster analysis included roughly 8 participants for CMV and 6 or 7 participants for Gag.

TCRbeta repertoires were sequenced from genomic DNA with the immunoSEQ hsTCRB assay version 4 in survey mode. For TCRbeta sequencing, genomic DNA was diluted to approximately 10 ng/uL, and up to roughly 1 ug was used per sample. The authors' analysis ran thus. ImmunoSeq Analyzer 3.0 was used for analysis of TCRbeta data, and diversity was computed on productive nucleotide rearrangements. Lower-bound TCR diversity was estimated with the improved Chao index, and clonality with the Gini coefficient using the Immunarch R package. When different nucleotide rearrangements encoded the same CDR3beta amino acid sequence, each rearrangement was treated as a distinct clonotype. Differential abundance analysis identified TCRbeta sequences significantly enriched in antigen-responding cells relative to anti-CD3/anti-CD28-activated cells. GLIPH2 grouped TCRs by predicted peptide-MHC specificity, both within each participant and across combined participant data sets. Held by TCRdb, this immuneACCESS table contains in-frame sequences only and omits some clones. Under half of the omission traces to an unresolved V gene where checked; the cause of the rest is unknown. That table furnishes V, J and clone size, whereas the DNA furnished D and trimming. This sample comprises 19,000 or so clones, over 55% of them detected only once. The ten largest clones take up about 1.9% of the sample.

From cysteine to phenylalanine, the CDR3 is 13 amino acids long. Just the 39-base CDR3 DNA is kept, in frame starting at base 1. Cut back by 5 bases and 5 bases, the V and J ends lie 11 bases apart. Via the germline V gene, CDR1 is SGHTS and CDR2 YDEGEE. The treatment or condition label here, explained by the study, means: suppressive antiretroviral therapy. A pool of overlapping HIV-1 Gag 15-mer peptides was used at around 1 ug per peptide per mL for cell stimulation. CD4+ T cells that responded were sorted based on upregulation of both CD40 ligand and CD69. Participants were HIV-1-infected adults who started suppressive ART during chronic infection. For at least 4 years, participants had undetectable plasma HIV-1 RNA, below 50 copies/mL. To be included, participants needed a CD4+ T cell count above 400 cells/uL and a positive CMV serology. Before stimulation, PBMCs were isolated using density centrifugation and depleted of CD8+ T cells. CD8-depleted PBMCs were stimulated for 15 to 20 hours with anti-CD28/CD49d costimulation, CD40-blocking antibody and enfuvirtide to prevent new infections. Cell sorting was done on a Beckman Coulter MoFlo Legacy or XDP sorter, and dead cells were excluded with propidium iodide. The QIAamp DNA Mini Kit was used for genomic DNA extraction from samples above one million cells, and the Quick-DNA Microprep Kit was used otherwise.

What the authors observed across the whole study: A correlation was observed between TCR oligoclonality and proviral oligoclonality within the same sorted populations. Only a small number of individuals took part in the study, and the range of antigens tested was limited. Bulk TCR analyses could not be limited to the rare CMV-responding cells that actually contained HIV-1 proviruses. Significantly lower TCRbeta richness was observed in CMV- and Gag-responding cells than in anti-CD3/anti-CD28-responding cells, and higher oligoclonality was observed in CMV-responding cells than in CD3/CD28-stimulated and Gag-responding cells. Enrichment of degenerate expanded CDR3beta sequences was found in antigen-responding cells, suggesting convergent selection of CD4+ responses to CMV and Gag.

Turning to this clone: Its antigen target is currently unknown. Per-base quality was not reported, and no clone a single base away is much larger than it.

The receptor was isolated from an adult woman with HIV who was CMV-seropositive. The V and J segments used are TRBV5-8 and TRBJ1-5; TRBD1 is possibly the D segment (5 matching bases). The input for sequencing was CD4+ T cells sorted from PBMCs after roughly 18-hour stimulation, taken from a patient who received antiretroviral therapy. In light of the paper, this sample's cell subset or site label describes: CD40L+CD69+ CD4 T cells responding to HIV-1 Gag peptides. The DNA sequence is as follows: TGTGCCAGCAGTGGACAAGCCGATCAGCCCCAGCATTTT. Protein translation: CASSGQADQPQHF.